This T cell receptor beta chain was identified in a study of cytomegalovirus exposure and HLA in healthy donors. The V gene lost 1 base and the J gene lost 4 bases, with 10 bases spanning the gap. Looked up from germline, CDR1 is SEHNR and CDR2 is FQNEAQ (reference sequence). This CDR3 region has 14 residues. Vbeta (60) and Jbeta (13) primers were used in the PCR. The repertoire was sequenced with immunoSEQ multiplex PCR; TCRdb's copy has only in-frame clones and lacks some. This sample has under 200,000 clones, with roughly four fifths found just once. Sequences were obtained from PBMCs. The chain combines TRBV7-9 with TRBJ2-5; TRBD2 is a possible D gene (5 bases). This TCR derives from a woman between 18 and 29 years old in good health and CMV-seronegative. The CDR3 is CASSLGVTTETQYF. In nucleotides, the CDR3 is TGTGCCAGCAGCTTAGGGGTGACTACAGAGACCCAGTACTTC.